The present T cell receptor (beta chain) was sequenced within a study of identical twins. This CDR3 is built from 15 residues. Trimming pared 2 bases from V and 8 bases from J, leaving 16 bases between. Germline V gene lookup returns CDR1 MNHEY and CDR2 SVGAGI. MiXCR, applied by TCRdb to the 5' RACE reads, yields one record per CDR3 protein. The profile shows roughly 720,000 distinct CDR3 sequences, 18% of them singletons. The same sample was also studied in work on T cells expressing NK-cell markers. From that study: Roughly 6 of the donors carried dominant NKG2C+ clonotypes that took up roughly 1.0-8% of their CD8+ T cells.

Material: PBMCs. This sequence was found in a woman between 18 and 30 years old in good health. This chain links TRBV6-5 with TRBJ2-1; D gene ambiguous. The CDR3 DNA follows: TGTGCCAGCAGTTACCTCTTGGGCGAACCTTATGAGCAGTTCTTC. Amino acids: CASSYLLGEPYEQFF.